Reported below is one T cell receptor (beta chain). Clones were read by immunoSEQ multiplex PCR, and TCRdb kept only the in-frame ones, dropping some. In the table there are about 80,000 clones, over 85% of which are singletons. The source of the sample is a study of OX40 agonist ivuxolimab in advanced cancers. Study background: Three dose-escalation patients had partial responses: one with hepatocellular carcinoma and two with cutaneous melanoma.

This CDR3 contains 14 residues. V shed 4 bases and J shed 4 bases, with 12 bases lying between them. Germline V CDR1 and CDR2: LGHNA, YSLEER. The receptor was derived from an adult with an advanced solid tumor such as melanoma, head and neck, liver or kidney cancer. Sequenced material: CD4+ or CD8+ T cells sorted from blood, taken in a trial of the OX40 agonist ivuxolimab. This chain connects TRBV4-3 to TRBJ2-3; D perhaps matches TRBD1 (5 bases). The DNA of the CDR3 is TGCGCCAGCAGCCCATTAGAAGGGGCAGATACGCAGTATTTT. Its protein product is CASSPLEGADTQYF.